This entry features one T cell receptor beta chain sequence. As yet, its antigen is unknown. The sample originates from a study of post-analysis software for immune sequencing data. TCR beta cDNA libraries had unique molecular identifiers. Each sample of roughly 0.9 to 11 million input T cells yielded about 500,000 cDNA molecules, so each molecule approximated one T cell. TCRdb ran MiXCR on the PCR reads and lists one entry per CDR3 protein. The sample consists of around 710,000 distinct CDR3 sequences, under 60% of them appearing once. Germline V gene data show CDR1 as MNHNS and CDR2 as SASEGT. The CDR3 runs to 13 residues. Trimming removed 6 bases from V and 8 bases from J, with 13 bases in between. Study-level results: Roughly 5 TRBV segments, TRBV5-6, TRBV5-1 and TRBV20-1 among them, were found more frequent in patients than controls. Multiple sclerosis was associated with a significant reduction in normalized Chao1 diversity relative to controls. Those samples that were prepared in the same batch co-clustered strongly by F measure.

The sequenced sample was blood. The TCR comes from a girl aged 5-17 years with multiple sclerosis. The chain is built from TRBV6-1 and TRBJ1-4, with D possibly being TRBD1 (5 bases). The CDR3, as DNA: TGTGCCAGCAGGATGAACAGGAGGGAAAAACTGTTTTTT. Its translation: CASRMNRREKLFF.